The 8 T cell receptor beta chains reported below all come from one sample, sequenced in a study of cytomegalovirus exposure and HLA in healthy donors. The PCR employed 60 Vbeta primers together with 13 Jbeta primers. The method was immunoSEQ multiplex PCR; TCRdb's version includes in-frame clones alone and lacks a portion of them. The repertoire holds 300,000 or so clones, with roughly 86% as singletons. The sample taken for sequencing was PBMCs. Receptors were obtained from a woman between 40 and 50 years old in good health and CMV-seropositive.

The rearrangement joins TRBV5-6 to TRBJ1-4; TRBD1 agrees at 10 bases. The CDR3 is made up of 16 amino acids. V trimming: 4 bases; J trimming: 8 bases; junction bases outside the gene matches: 11. Germline CDR1 is SGHDT and CDR2 is YYEEEE. The CDR3 is CASSQSLGTGVEKLFF. In DNA form, the CDR3 reads TGTGCCAGCAGCCAATCACTCGGGACAGGGGTGGAAAAACTGTTTTTT.

The rearrangement joins TRBV7-8 to TRBJ2-1; 10 nucleotides match TRBD2. J gave up 4 bases and V 4 bases, and 10 bases lay outside the gene matches. CDR3 length equals 17 residues. Germline values: CDR1 SGHVS, CDR2 FQNEAQ. The CDR3 sequence: CASSSLPTSGPYNEQFF. The CDR3 region has the DNA TGTGCCAGCAGCTCGCTCCCGACTAGCGGGCCTTACAATGAGCAGTTCTTC.

The CDR3 protein is CASSDLGGRQYF. Here the CDR3 DNA reads TGTGCCAGCAGTGATTTAGGCGGAAGGCAGTACTTC. The chain recombines TRBV2 with TRBJ2-7; the D is unclear. Trimming removed 3 bases from V and 9 bases from J, with 12 bases in between. This CDR3 region has 12 residues. CDR1 SNHLY and CDR2 FYNNEI come from the germline V gene. Using reference TRBV2 and TRBJ2-7 for the parts outside the CDR3, the full variable domain is EPEVTQTPSHQVTQMGQEVILRCVPISNHLYFYWYRQILGQKVEFLVSFYNNEISEKSEIFDDQFSVERPDGSNFTLKIRSTKLEDSAMYFCASSDLGGRQYFGPGTRLTVT.

The rearrangement links TRBV6-1 to TRBJ1-2; D is unclear. Trimming cost V 5 bases and J 3 bases, with 7 bases left between them. The germline V gene has CDR1 MNHNS and CDR2 SASEGT. CDR3 length: 12 amino acids. This CDR3 reads CASSFTYYGYTF. The CDR3 region has the DNA TGTGCCAGCAGTTTCACTTACTATGGCTACACCTTC.

J is TRBJ2-7 and V is TRBV30; possibly TRBD2 for D (5 bases). The CDR3 runs 13 residues. Germline loops: CDR1 GTSNPN, CDR2 SVGIG (reference sequence). V was trimmed by 1 base and J by 0 bases, leaving 7 bases between them. This CDR3 reads CAWSAGISYEQYF. The CDR3, as DNA: TGTGCCTGGAGTGCCGGGATCTCCTACGAGCAGTACTTC.

V is TRBV29-1 and J is TRBJ2-2, with D unresolved. The CDR3 spans 12 residues. Germline lookup yields CDR1 SQVTM and CDR2 ANQGSEA. V was pared by 6 bases and J by 1 base, with 6 bases between. The CDR3 protein is CSVQVNTGELFF. The CDR3 bases are TGCAGCGTGCAGGTGAACACCGGGGAGCTGTTTTTT.

The rearrangement links TRBV6-5 to TRBJ1-2, with D unresolved. This CDR3 is 14 amino acids long. Germline V gene data show CDR1 as MNHEY and CDR2 as SVGAGI. The V and J ends lost 0 bases and 4 bases respectively, with 9 bases between them. The CDR3: CASSYSTLGYGYTF. CDR3 DNA sequence: TGTGCCAGCAGTTACTCCACGCTCGGCTATGGCTACACCTTC.

This clone was observed once. CDR3 sequence reads: CASRRTSGNRHEQFF. CDR3 coding DNA: TGTGCCAGCAGAAGGACTAGCGGGAACCGGCATGAGCAGTTCTTC. V and J are TRBV6-5 and TRBJ2-1; 12 positions match TRBD2. Looked up from germline, CDR1 is MNHEY and CDR2 is SVGAGI. This CDR3 is built from 15 residues. With V trimmed by 6 bases and J by 8 bases, 8 bases remained unmatched.